The 6 T cell receptor beta chains presented below share a single source sample, sequenced in a study of T cell repertoires in cytomegalovirus infection (dated by TCRdb to between 2018 and 2021). Sequencing used an Illumina HiSeq 1500. TCRdb trimmed public reads at Q25 via fastp, called clones via MiXCR and kept in-frame beta chains. A single entry per CDR3 protein holds the most common genes and DNA from its merged rows. For this sample the table gives about 240,000 distinct CDR3 sequences, of which 9% to 15% were detected only once. Under 2% of the sample is in the top ten clones. Specimen: PBMCs. The receptor set was obtained from a human donor in good health (CMV status not recorded). Some clones in this sample may be carry-over from other donors' samples.

This clonotype has at least ten counts. The chain couples TRBV7-2 to TRBJ1-1, with a possible D match to TRBD1 (5 bases). The germline V gene encodes CDR1 SGHTA and CDR2 FQGNSA. The V and J ends lost 0 bases and 4 bases respectively, with 15 bases between them. The CDR3 length is 16 residues. Written as DNA, the CDR3 is TGTGCCAGCAGCTTAGCGGGAGGGACCGCGGGCACTGAAGCTTTCTTT. Translating gives CASSLAGGTAGTEAFF. The full variable domain, with the rest looked up from reference TRBV7-2 and TRBJ1-1, is GAGVSQSPSNKVTEKGKDVELRCDPISGHTALYWYRQSLGQGLEFLIYFQGNSAPDKSGLPSDRFSAERTGGSVSTLTIQRTQQEDSAVYLCASSLAGGTAGTEAFFGQGTRLTVV.

The CDR3 DNA reads TGTGCCAGCAGCCGCTGGGGGGATCCCTACGGGGAGCTGTTTTTT. Its protein is CASSRWGDPYGELFF. The chain recombines TRBV5-6 with TRBJ2-2, with TRBD2 as a possible D gene (6 bases). Germline values: CDR1 SGHDT, CDR2 YYEEEE. V gave up 4 bases and J gave up 7 bases, with 17 bases separating them. The CDR3 covers 15 residues.

The CDR3: CASSFGGAQGTGELFF. The DNA of the CDR3 is TGTGCCAGCAGCTTCGGGGGGGCGCAGGGGACCGGGGAGCTGTTTTTT. This chain links TRBV5-4 with TRBJ2-2, with TRBD2 matching 8 bases. The CDR3 runs 16 residues. V was pared by 2 bases and J by 5 bases, with 8 bases of the junction left unmatched. Germline values: CDR1 SGHNT, CDR2 YYREEE (reference sequence).

This clonotype was counted at least ten times. V and J are TRBV28 and TRBJ1-2, with no clear D. V lost 3 bases and J 8 bases, leaving 16 bases between the germline ends. The CDR3 totals 14 residues. Germline V gives CDR1 MDHEN, CDR2 SYDVKM. The CDR3 bases are TGTGCCAGCAGTTTGGTGCAGGCAAGCAAGGGCTACACCTTC. It specifies CASSLVQASKGYTF.

The rearrangement uses TRBV20-1 and TRBJ2-2, with 12 positions matching TRBD2. From germline, CDR1 is DFQATT and CDR2 SNEGSKA (reference sequence). V lost 5 bases and J lost 3; bases outside the gene matches: 1. This CDR3 is 14 amino acids long. The CDR3 DNA sequence: TGCAGTGCTCCTAGCGGGAGGGACACCGGGGAGCTGTTTTTT. This gives the protein CSAPSGRDTGELFF.

The rearrangement links TRBV7-2 to TRBJ2-1; 11 positions match TRBD2. Germline V CDR1 and CDR2: SGHTA, FQGNSA. With 2 bases clipped from V and 4 bases from J, the junction kept 1 base outside the gene matches. This CDR3 spans 15 amino acids. CDR3 loop: CASSLIAGGYNEQFF. CDR3 coding DNA: TGTGCCAGCAGCTTAATAGCGGGAGGGTACAATGAGCAGTTCTTC. Drawing the rest from reference TRBV7-2 and TRBJ2-1, the complete variable domain is GAGVSQSPSNKVTEKGKDVELRCDPISGHTALYWYRQSLGQGLEFLIYFQGNSAPDKSGLPSDRFSAERTGGSVSTLTIQRTQQEDSAVYLCASSLIAGGYNEQFFGPGTRLTVL.